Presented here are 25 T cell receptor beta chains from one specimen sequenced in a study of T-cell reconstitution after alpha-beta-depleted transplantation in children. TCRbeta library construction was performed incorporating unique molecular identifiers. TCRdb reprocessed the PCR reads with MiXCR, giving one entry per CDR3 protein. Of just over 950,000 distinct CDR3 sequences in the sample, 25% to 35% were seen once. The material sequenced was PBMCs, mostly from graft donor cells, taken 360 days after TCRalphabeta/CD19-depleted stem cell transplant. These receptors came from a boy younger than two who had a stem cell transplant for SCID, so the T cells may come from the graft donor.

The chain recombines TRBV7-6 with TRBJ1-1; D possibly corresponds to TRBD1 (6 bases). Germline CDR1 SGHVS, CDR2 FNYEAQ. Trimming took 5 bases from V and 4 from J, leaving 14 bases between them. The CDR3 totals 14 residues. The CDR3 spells CASSPPGAGTEAFF. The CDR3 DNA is TGTGCCAGCAGCCCTCCAGGGGCGGGCACTGAAGCTTTCTTT.

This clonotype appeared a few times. The CDR3 is CSVRTRARYYEQYF. In nucleotides, the CDR3 is TGCAGTGTTCGGACAAGGGCACGGTACTACGAGCAGTACTTC. The chain combines TRBV20-1 with TRBJ2-7, with D perhaps matching TRBD1 (5 bases). Per germline, CDR1 DFQATT and CDR2 SNEGSKA (reference sequence). CDR3 size: 14 residues. V lost 7 bases and J 3 bases, leaving 19 bases between the germline ends.

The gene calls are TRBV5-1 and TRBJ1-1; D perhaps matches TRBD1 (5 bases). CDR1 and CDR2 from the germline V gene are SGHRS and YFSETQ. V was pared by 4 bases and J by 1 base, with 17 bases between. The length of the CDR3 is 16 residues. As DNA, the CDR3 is TGCGCCAGCAGCCCAAGCCCCGGGGGTGGGAACACTGAAGCTTTCTTT. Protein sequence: CASSPSPGGGNTEAFF.

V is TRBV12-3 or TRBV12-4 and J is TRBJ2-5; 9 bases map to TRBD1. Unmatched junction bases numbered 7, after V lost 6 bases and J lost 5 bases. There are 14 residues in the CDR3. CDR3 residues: CASSRQGVVETQYF. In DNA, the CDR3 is TGTGCCAGCAGCCGACAGGGGGTAGTGGAGACCCAGTACTTC.

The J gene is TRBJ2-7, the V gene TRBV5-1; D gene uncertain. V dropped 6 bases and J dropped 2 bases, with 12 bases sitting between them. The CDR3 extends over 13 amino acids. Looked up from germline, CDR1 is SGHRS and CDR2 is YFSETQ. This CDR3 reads CASTLGPTYEQYF. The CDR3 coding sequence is TGCGCCAGCACACTGGGCCCCACCTACGAGCAGTACTTC.

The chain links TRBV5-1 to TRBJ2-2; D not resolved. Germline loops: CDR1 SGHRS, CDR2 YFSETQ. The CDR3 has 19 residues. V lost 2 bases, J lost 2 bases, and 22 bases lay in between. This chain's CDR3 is CASSFIMGQRYNNTGELFF. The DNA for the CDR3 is TGCGCCAGCAGCTTTATCATGGGCCAGAGATACAACAACACCGGGGAGCTGTTTTTT.

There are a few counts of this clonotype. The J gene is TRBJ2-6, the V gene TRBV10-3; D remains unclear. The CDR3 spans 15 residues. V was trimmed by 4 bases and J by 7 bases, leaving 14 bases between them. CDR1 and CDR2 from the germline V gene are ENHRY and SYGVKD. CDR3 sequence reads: CAISGPVAGANVLTF. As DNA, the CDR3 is TGTGCCATCAGTGGCCCGGTGGCCGGTGCCAACGTCCTGACTTTC.

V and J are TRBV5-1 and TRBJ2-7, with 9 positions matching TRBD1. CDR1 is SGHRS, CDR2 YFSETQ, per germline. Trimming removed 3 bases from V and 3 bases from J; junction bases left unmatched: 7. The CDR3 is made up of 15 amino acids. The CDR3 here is CASSSYDRGSYEQYF. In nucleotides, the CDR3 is TGCGCCAGCAGCTCCTACGACAGGGGGAGCTACGAGCAGTACTTC.

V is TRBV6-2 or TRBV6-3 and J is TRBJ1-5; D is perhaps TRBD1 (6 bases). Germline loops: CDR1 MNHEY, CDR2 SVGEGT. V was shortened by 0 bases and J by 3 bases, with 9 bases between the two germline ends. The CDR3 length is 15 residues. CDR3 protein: CASSYSGGPNQPQHF. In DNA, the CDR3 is TGTGCCAGCAGTTACTCGGGGGGGCCCAATCAGCCCCAGCATTTT.

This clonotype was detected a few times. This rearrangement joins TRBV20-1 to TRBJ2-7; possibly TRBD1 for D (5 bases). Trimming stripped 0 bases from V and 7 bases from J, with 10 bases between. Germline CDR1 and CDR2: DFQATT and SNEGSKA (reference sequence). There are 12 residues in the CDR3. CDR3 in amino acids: CSAREAGWEQYF. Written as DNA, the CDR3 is TGCAGTGCTAGAGAGGCAGGGTGGGAGCAGTACTTC.

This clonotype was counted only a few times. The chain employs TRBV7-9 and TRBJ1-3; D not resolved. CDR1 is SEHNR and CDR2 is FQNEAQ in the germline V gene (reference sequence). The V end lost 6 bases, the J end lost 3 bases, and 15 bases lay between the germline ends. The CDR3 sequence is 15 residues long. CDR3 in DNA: TGTGCCAGCAGTCAAGGGAGGGCGGATGGAAACACCATATATTTT. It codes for CASSQGRADGNTIYF.

CDR3 coding DNA: TGTGCCAGCAGCCCAGGACAGGGCTCCACCTACAATGAGCAGTTCTTC. Its translation: CASSPGQGSTYNEQFF. The chain links TRBV9 to TRBJ2-1, with 8 nucleotides matching TRBD1. The ends lost 4 bases at V and 2 bases at J; junction bases unmatched: 8. The CDR3 has 16 residues. Looked up from germline, CDR1 is SGDLS and CDR2 is YYNGEE.

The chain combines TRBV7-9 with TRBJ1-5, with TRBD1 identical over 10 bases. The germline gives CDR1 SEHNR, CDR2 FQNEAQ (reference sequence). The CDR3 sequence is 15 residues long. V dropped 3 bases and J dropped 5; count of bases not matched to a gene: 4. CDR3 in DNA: TGTGCCAGCAGCTTTGGGGGGACAGGGGATCAGCCCCAGCATTTT. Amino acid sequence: CASSFGGTGDQPQHF.

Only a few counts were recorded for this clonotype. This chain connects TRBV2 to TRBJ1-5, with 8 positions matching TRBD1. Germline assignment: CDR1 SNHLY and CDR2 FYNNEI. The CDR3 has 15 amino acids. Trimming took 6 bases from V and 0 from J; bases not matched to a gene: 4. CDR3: CASSADRVSNQPQHF. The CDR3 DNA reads TGTGCCAGCAGCGCGGACAGGGTTAGCAATCAGCCCCAGCATTTT.

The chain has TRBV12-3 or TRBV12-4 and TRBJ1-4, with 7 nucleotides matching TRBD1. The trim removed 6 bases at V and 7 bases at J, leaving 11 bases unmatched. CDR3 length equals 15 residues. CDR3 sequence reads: CASRTPGTAGEKLFF. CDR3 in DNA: TGTGCCAGCAGAACTCCCGGGACAGCAGGTGAAAAACTGTTTTTT.

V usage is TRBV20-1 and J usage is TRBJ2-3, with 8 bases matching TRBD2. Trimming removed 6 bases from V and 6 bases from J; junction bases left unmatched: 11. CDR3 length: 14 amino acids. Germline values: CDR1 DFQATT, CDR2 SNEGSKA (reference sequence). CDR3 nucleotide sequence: TGCAGTGCCCGACAAAGCGGGGGACTGGATACGCAGTATTTT. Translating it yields CSARQSGGLDTQYF.

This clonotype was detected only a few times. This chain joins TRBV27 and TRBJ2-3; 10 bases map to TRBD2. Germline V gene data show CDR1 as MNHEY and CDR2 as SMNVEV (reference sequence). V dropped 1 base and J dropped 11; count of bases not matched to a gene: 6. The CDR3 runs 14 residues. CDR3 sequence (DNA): TGTGCCAGCAGTTTATTAGCGGGGGGCGACGGGCAGTATTTT. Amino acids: CASSLLAGGDGQYF.

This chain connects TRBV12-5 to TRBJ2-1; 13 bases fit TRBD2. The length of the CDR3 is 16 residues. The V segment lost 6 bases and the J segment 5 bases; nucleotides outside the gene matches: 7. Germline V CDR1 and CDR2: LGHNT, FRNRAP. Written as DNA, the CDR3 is TGTGCTAGTGGCAAATGGACTAGCGGGGGCCACAATGAGCAGTTCTTC. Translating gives CASGKWTSGGHNEQFF. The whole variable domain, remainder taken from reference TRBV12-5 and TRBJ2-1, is DARVTQTPRHKVTEMGQEVTMRCQPILGHNTVFWYRQTMMQGLELLAYFRNRAPLDDSGMPKDRFSAEMPDATLATLKIQPSEPRDSAVYFCASGKWTSGGHNEQFFGPGTRLTVL.

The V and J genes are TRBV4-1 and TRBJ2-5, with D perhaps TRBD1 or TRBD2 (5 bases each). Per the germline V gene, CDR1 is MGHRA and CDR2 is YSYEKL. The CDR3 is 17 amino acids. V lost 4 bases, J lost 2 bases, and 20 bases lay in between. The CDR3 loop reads CASSPEGRGRSQETQYF. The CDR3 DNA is TGCGCCAGCAGCCCCGAGGGCCGGGGCCGGTCACAAGAGACCCAGTACTTC.

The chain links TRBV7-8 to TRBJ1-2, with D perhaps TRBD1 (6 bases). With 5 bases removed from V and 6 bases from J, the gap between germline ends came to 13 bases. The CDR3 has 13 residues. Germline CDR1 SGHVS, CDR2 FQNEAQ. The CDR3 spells CASSTSGEHGYTF. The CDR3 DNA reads TGTGCCAGCAGCACCTCAGGGGAGCATGGCTACACCTTC.

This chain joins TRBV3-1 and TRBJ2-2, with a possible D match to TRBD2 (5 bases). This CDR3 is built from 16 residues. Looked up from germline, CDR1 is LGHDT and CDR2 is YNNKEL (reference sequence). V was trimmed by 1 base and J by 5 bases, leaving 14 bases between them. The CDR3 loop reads CASSQGLFQRTGELFF. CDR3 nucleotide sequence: TGTGCCAGCAGCCAAGGTCTCTTCCAGCGGACCGGGGAGCTGTTTTTT.

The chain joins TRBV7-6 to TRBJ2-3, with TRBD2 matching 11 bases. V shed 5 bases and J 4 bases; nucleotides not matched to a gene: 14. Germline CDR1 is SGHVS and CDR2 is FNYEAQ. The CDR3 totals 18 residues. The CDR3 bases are TGTGCCAGCAGCCCATCCAGATTAGCGGGGGGGACGGCAGATACGCAGTATTTT. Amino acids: CASSPSRLAGGTADTQYF.

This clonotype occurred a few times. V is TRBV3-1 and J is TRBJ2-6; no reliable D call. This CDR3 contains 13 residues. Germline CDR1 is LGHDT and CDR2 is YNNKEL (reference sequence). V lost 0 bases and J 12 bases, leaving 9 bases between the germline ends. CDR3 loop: CASSQERLSVLTF. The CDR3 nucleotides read TGTGCCAGCAGCCAAGAACGTTTGTCCGTCCTGACTTTC.

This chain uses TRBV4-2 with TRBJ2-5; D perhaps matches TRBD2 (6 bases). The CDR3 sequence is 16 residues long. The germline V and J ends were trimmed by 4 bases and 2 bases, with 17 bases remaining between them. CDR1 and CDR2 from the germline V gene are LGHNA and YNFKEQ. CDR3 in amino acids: CASSPRVGLQQETQYF. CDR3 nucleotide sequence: TGTGCCAGCAGCCCGCGAGTCGGACTACAGCAAGAGACCCAGTACTTC.

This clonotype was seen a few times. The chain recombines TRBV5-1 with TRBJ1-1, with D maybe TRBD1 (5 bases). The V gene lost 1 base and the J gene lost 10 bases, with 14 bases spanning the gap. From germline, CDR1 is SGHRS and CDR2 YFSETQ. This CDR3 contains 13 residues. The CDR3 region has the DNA TGCGCCAGCAGCTTGACGGTCGACAGTCGAGCTTTCTTT. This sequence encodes CASSLTVDSRAFF.